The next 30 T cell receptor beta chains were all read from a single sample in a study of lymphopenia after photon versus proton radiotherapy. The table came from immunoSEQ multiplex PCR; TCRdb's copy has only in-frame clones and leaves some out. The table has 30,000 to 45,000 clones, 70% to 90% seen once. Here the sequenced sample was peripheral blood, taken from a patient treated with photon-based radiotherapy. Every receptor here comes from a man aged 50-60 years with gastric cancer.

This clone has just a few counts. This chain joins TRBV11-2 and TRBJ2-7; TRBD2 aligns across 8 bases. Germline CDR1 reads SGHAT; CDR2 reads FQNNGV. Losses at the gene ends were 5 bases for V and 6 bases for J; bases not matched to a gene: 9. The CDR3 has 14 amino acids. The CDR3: CASSAAGARSEQYF. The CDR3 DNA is TGTGCCAGCAGCGCAGCGGGAGCTCGTAGCGAGCAGTACTTC.

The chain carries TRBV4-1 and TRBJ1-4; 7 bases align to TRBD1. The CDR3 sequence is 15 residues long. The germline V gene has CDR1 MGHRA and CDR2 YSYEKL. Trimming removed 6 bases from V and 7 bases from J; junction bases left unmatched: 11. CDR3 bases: TGCGCCAGCAGGAAGACAGGGTTCAGGAGTGAAAAACTGTTTTTT. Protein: CASRKTGFRSEKLFF.

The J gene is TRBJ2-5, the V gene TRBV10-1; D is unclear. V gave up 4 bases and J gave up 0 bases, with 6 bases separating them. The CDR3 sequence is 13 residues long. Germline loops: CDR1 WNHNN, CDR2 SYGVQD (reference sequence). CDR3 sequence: CASSVGYQETQYF. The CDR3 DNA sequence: TGCGCCAGCAGTGTAGGGTACCAAGAGACCCAGTACTTC.

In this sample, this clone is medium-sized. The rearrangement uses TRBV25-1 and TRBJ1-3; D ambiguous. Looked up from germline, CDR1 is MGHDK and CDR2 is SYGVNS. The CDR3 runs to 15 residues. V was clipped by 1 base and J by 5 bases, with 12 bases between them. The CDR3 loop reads CASSEFSIWRNTIYF. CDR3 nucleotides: TGTGCCAGCAGTGAATTTTCAATTTGGAGAAACACCATATATTTT.

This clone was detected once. CDR3 loop: CASSLVLGSTDTQYF. The DNA of the CDR3 is TGTGCCAGCAGCTTAGTTCTGGGGAGCACAGATACGCAGTATTTT. This chain links TRBV11-2 with TRBJ2-3; D not certain. CDR1 and CDR2 (germline): SGHAT, FQNNGV. The CDR3 has 15 amino acids. V lost 1 base and J 0 bases, leaving 8 bases between the germline ends.

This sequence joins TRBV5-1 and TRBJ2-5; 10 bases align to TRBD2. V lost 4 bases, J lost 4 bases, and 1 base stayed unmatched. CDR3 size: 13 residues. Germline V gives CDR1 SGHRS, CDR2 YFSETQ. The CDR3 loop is CASSGTSVETQYF. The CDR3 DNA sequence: TGCGCCAGCAGCGGGACTAGCGTAGAGACCCAGTACTTC.

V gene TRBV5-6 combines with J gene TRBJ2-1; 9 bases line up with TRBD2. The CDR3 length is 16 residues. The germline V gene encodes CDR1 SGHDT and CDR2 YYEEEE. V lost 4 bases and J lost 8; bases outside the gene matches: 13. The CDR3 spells CASSRGVRLAGYEQFF. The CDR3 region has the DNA TGTGCCAGCAGCCGGGGGGTTAGGCTAGCGGGGTATGAGCAGTTCTTC.

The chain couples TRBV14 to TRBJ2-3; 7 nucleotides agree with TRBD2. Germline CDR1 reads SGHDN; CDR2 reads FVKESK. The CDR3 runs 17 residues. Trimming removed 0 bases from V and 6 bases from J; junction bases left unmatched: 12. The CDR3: CASSQDLAGSGWDTQYF. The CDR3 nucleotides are TGTGCCAGCAGCCAAGATTTAGCGGGTTCGGGATGGGATACGCAGTATTTT.

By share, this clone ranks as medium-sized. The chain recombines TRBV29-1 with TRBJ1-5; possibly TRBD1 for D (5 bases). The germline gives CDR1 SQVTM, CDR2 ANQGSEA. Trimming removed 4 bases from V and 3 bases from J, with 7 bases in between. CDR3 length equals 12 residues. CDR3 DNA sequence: TGCAGCGTTGGAGGGGTCAATCAGCCCCAGCATTTT. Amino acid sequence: CSVGGVNQPQHF. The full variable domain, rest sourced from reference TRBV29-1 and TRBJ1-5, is SAVISQKPSRDICQRGTSLTIQCQVDSQVTMMFWYRQQPGQSLTLIATANQGSEATYESGFVIDKFPISRPNLTFSTLTVSNMSPEDSSIYLCSVGGVNQPQHFGDGTRLSIL.

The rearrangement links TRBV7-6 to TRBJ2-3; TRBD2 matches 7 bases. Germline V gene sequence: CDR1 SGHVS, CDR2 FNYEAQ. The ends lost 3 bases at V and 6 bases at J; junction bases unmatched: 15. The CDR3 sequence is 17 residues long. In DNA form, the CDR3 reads TGTGCCAGCAGCTTTCTGGGGCGGGAGAGGTTCGTGGATACGCAGTATTTT. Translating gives CASSFLGRERFVDTQYF.

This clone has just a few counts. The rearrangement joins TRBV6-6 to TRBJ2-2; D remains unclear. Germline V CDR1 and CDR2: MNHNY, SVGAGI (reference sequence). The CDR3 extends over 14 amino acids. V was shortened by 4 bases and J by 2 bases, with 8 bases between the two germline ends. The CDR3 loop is CASSFYYNTGELFF. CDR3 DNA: TGTGCCAGCAGTTTCTACTACAACACCGGGGAGCTGTTTTTT.

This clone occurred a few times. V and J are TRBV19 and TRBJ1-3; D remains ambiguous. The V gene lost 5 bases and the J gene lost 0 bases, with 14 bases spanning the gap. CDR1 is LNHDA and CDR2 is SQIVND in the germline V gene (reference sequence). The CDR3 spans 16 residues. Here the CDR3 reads CASSSLVAGSGNTIYF. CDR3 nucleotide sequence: TGTGCCAGTAGTTCTTTGGTGGCAGGCTCTGGAAACACCATATATTTT.

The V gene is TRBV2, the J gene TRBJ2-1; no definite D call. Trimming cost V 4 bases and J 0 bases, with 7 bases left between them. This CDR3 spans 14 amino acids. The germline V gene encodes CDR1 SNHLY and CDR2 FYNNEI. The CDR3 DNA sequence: TGTGCCAGCAGTGGCACCAGCTCCTACAATGAGCAGTTCTTC. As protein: CASSGTSSYNEQFF.

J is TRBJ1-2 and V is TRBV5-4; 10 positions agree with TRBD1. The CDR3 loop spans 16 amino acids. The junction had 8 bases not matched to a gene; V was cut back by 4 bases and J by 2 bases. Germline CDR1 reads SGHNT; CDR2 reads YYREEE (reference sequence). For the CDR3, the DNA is TGTGCCAGCAGCCCGACAGGGGGCCTTCAAAACTATGGCTACACCTTC. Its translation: CASSPTGGLQNYGYTF.

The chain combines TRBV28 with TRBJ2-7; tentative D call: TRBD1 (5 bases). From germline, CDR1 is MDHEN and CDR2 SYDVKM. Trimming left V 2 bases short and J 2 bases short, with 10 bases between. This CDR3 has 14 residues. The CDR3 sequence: CASSLRGRAYEQYF. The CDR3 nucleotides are TGTGCCAGCAGTTTAAGGGGCAGGGCCTACGAGCAGTACTTC.

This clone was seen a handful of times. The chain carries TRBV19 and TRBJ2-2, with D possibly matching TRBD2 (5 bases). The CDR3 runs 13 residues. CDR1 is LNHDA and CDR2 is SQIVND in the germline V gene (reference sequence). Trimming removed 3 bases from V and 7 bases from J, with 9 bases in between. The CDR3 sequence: CASSILGSGELFF. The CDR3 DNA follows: TGTGCCAGTAGTATCTTGGGGAGCGGGGAGCTGTTTTTT.

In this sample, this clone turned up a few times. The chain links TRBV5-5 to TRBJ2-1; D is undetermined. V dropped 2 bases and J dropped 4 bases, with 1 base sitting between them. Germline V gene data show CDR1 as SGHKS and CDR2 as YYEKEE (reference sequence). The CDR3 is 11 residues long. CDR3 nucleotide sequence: TGTGCCAGCAGCTTATACAATGAGCAGTTCTTC. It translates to CASSLYNEQFF.

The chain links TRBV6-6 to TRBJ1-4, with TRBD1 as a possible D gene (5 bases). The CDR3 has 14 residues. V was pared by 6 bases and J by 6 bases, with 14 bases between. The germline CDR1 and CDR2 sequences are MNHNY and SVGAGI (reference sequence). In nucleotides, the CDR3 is TGTGCCAGCAGGGCCCACCAGGGTGATGAAAAACTGTTTTTT. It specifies CASRAHQGDEKLFF.

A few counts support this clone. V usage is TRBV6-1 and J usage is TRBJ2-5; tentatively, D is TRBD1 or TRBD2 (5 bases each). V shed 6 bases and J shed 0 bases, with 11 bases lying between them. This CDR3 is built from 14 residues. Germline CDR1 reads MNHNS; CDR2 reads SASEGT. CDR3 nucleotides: TGTGCCAGCAGGCCGGGACGGTACCAAGAGACCCAGTACTTC. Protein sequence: CASRPGRYQETQYF.

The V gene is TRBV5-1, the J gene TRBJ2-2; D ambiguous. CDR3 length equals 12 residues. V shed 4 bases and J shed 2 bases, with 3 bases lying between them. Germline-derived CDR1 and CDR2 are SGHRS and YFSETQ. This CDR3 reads CASSLNTGELFF. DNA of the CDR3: TGCGCCAGCAGCCTCAACACCGGGGAGCTGTTTTTT.

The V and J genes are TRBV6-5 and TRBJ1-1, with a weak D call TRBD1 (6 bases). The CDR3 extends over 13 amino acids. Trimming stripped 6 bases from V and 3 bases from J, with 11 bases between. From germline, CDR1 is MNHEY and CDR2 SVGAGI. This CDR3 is CASRQQGYTEAFF. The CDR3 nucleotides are TGTGCCAGCAGGCAACAGGGCTACACTGAAGCTTTCTTT.

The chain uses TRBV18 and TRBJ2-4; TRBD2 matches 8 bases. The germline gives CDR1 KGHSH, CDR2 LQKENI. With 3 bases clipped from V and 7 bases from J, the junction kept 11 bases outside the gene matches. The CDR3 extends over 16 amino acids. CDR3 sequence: CASSPALAAGGNIQYF. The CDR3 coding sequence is TGTGCCAGCTCACCTGCACTAGCGGCGGGAGGTAACATTCAGTACTTC.

CDR3 region: CASSISGSQETQYF. The CDR3 nucleotides read TGCGCCAGCAGCATTAGCGGGAGCCAAGAGACCCAGTACTTC. This chain uses TRBV5-1 with TRBJ2-5; 9 positions agree with TRBD2. Germline lookup yields CDR1 SGHRS and CDR2 YFSETQ. With V trimmed by 4 bases and J by 1 base, 2 bases remained unmatched. This CDR3 contains 14 residues.

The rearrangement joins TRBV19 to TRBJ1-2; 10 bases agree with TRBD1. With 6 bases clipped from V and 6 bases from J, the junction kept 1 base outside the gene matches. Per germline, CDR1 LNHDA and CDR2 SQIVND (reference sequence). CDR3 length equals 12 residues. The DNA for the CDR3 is TGTGCCAGTAGAGGGACAGGGGATGGCTACACCTTC. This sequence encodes CASRGTGDGYTF.

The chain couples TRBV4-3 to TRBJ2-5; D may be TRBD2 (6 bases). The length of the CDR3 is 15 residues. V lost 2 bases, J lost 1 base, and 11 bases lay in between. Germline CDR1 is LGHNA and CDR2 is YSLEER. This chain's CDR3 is CASSQSGGTQETQYF. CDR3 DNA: TGCGCCAGCAGCCAATCCGGAGGGACCCAAGAGACCCAGTACTTC.

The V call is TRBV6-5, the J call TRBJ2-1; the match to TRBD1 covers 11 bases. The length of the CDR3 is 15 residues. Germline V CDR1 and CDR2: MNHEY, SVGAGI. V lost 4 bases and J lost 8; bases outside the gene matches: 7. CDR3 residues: CASSLRTGGNDEQFF. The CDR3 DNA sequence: TGTGCCAGCAGTTTGAGGACAGGGGGCAATGATGAGCAGTTCTTC.

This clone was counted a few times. The CDR3 protein is CASSIGPGEYEQYF. DNA of the CDR3: TGTGCCAGTAGTATAGGACCCGGCGAATACGAGCAGTACTTC. V and J are TRBV19 and TRBJ2-7; D remains unclear. There are 14 residues in the CDR3. V lost 1 base and J 4 bases, leaving 11 bases between the germline ends. Germline loops: CDR1 LNHDA, CDR2 SQIVND (reference sequence).

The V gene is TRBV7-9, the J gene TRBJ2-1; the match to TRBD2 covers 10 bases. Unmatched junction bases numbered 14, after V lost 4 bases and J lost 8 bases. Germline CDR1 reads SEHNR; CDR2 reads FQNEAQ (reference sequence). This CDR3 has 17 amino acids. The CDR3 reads CASSSQGSGRARDEQFF. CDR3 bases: TGTGCCAGCAGCTCCCAGGGAAGCGGGAGGGCCAGGGATGAGCAGTTCTTC.

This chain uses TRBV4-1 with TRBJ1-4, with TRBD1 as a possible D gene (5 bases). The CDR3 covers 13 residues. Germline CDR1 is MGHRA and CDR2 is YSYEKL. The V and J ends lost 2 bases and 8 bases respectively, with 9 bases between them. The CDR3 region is CASSQWEGEKLFF. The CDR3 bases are TGCGCCAGCAGCCAATGGGAGGGGGAAAAACTGTTTTTT.

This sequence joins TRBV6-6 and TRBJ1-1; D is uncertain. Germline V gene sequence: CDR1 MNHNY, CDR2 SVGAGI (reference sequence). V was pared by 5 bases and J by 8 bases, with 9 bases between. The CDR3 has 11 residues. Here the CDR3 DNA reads TGTGCCAGCAGTCGAGACGTCGAAGCTTTCTTT. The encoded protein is CASSRDVEAFF.